The 29 T cell receptor beta chains reported below all come from one sample, sequenced in a study of blood T cell repertoires in COVID-19 (dated by TCRdb to about 2020). Library prep was done by the immunoSEQ multiplex PCR assay. Drawn from immuneACCESS, this table holds only the in-frame rearrangements with V and J called that TCRdb kept. Clones are partly lost; checked studies trace under half to an unresolved V gene and leave the rest unexplained. This sample lists about 480,000 clones; roughly nine tenths were detected once. The ten largest clones add up to around 0.9% of the sample. The specimen was peripheral blood. These TCRs come from a man younger than 30 with COVID-19, enrolled during active disease.

V and J are TRBV24-1 and TRBJ2-1; 7 bases agree with TRBD2. CDR3 length: 16 amino acids. J gave up 2 bases and V 2 bases, and 5 bases lay outside the gene matches. CDR1 is KGHDR, CDR2 SFDVKD, per germline. CDR3 sequence reads: CATSDSGGSTYNEQFF. The CDR3 nucleotides are TGTGCCACCAGTGATTCAGGCGGGAGCACCTACAATGAGCAGTTCTTC.

Concerning this clone: Additional DNA sequences in this sample encode the identical CDR3. This rearrangement joins TRBV7-2 to TRBJ2-7, with 9 bases that match TRBD1. CDR1 is SGHTA and CDR2 is FQGNSA in the germline V gene. Unmatched junction bases numbered 4, after V lost 5 bases and J lost 2 bases. The CDR3 runs to 14 residues. For the CDR3, the DNA is TGTGCCAGCAGCAAGGGACAGGGTCCCTACGAGCAGTACTTC. Amino acid sequence: CASSKGQGPYEQYF.

The sample holds one count of this clone. This chain links TRBV2 with TRBJ2-7, with 7 bases matching TRBD1. The CDR3 loop spans 16 amino acids. Germline assignment: CDR1 SNHLY and CDR2 FYNNEI. The junction had 14 bases not matched to a gene; V was cut back by 4 bases and J by 5 bases. Here the CDR3 reads CASSGKKTGWTHEQYF. CDR3 sequence (DNA): TGTGCCAGCAGTGGTAAAAAGACAGGGTGGACCCACGAGCAGTACTTC.

This sequence joins TRBV5-1 and TRBJ2-7; 7 positions match TRBD2. The germline CDR1 and CDR2 sequences are SGHRS and YFSETQ. The CDR3 consists of 15 residues. V lost 2 bases, J lost 3 bases, and 8 bases stayed unmatched. The CDR3 region is CASSFYFTGGYEQYF. For the CDR3, the DNA is TGCGCCAGCAGCTTTTATTTCACGGGAGGCTACGAGCAGTACTTC.

V is TRBV15 and J is TRBJ1-5; the D gene is possibly TRBD1 (5 bases). The CDR3 loop spans 18 amino acids. CDR1 and CDR2 (germline): LNHNV, YYDKDF (reference sequence). Deletions cut 0 bases from V and 10 bases from J, with 25 bases between. CDR3 sequence: CATSRETLRTKAVIPQHF. In nucleotides, the CDR3 is TGTGCCACCAGCAGAGAAACCTTGAGGACAAAGGCGGTTATCCCCCAGCATTTT.

About this clone itself: Germline and junction disagree at one end, which may indicate a read error. This chain connects TRBV7-7 to TRBJ2-1; a possible D gene is TRBD1 (6 bases). The CDR3 is 17 amino acids. CDR1 and CDR2 (germline): SSHAT, FNYEAQ (reference sequence). CDR3 DNA sequence: TGTGCTAGCAGCTTAGTGGGGGACATTAGCTCCTACAATGAGCAGTTCTTC. This gives the protein CASSLVGDISSYNEQFF.

CDR3 coding DNA: TGCGCCAGCAGCGGAGGAGGGACGACGAACACCGGGGAGCTGTTTTTT. Translated, it gives CASSGGGTTNTGELFF. The V and J genes are TRBV5-1 and TRBJ2-2, with TRBD2 as a possible D gene (6 bases). V gave up 4 bases and J gave up 0 bases, with 13 bases separating them. Germline V gene lookup returns CDR1 SGHRS and CDR2 YFSETQ. The CDR3 covers 16 residues.

The J gene is TRBJ1-5, the V gene TRBV2; D remains unclear. The CDR3 is 18 amino acids. Germline V CDR1 and CDR2: SNHLY, FYNNEI. The ends were cut back, 6 bases at V and 3 bases at J, with 24 bases in the middle. The CDR3 loop is CASSFEWEGGLDNQPQHF. The CDR3 DNA sequence: TGTGCCAGCAGCTTCGAATGGGAAGGAGGGTTGGACAATCAGCCCCAGCATTTT. Drawing the rest from reference TRBV2 and TRBJ1-5, the complete variable domain is EPEVTQTPSHQVTQMGQEVILRCVPISNHLYFYWYRQILGQKVEFLVSFYNNEISEKSEIFDDQFSVERPDGSNFTLKIRSTKLEDSAMYFCASSFEWEGGLDNQPQHFGDGTRLSIL.

V and J are TRBV24-1 and TRBJ2-1; 7 bases are shared with TRBD2. This CDR3 is 12 amino acids long. V dropped 7 bases and J dropped 7; count of bases not matched to a gene: 3. Per germline, CDR1 KGHDR and CDR2 SFDVKD. The CDR3 here is CATSWGGNEQFF. The CDR3 nucleotides read TGTGCCACCAGCTGGGGGGGGAATGAGCAGTTCTTC.

V is TRBV10-2 and J is TRBJ2-7; 10 bases are shared with TRBD2. The CDR3 runs 13 residues. V shed 6 bases and J 7 bases; nucleotides not matched to a gene: 6. Germline CDR1 is WSHSY and CDR2 is SAAADI. The DNA for the CDR3 is TGCGCCAGCAGGAGCGGGGGGGCAGGGGAGCAGTACTTC. Translation gives CASRSGGAGEQYF.

This clone showed up just once. This chain connects TRBV3-1 (or the pseudogene TRBV3-2) to TRBJ2-3, with D possibly being TRBD2 (6 bases). The CDR3 is 14 residues long. V gave up 4 bases and J gave up 3 bases, with 11 bases separating them. Germline V gene sequence: CDR1 LGHDT, CDR2 YNNKEL (reference sequence). CDR3 DNA: TGTGCCAGCAGCCCCGGGCTAGCGACAGATACGCAGTATTTT. Protein product: CASSPGLATDTQYF.

This clone occurred a few times. The chain carries TRBV18 and TRBJ2-1; the match to TRBD1 covers 8 bases. The V segment lost 10 bases and the J segment 10 bases; nucleotides outside the gene matches: 15. The CDR3 is 14 residues long. The germline V gene has CDR1 KGHSH and CDR2 LQKENI. The CDR3 sequence is CATRDRSSIPEQFF. The CDR3 nucleotides read TGTGCCACGCGGGACAGGTCCTCTATTCCGGAGCAGTTCTTC.

Regarding this clone: Other nucleotide sequences in the sample specify the same CDR3. The CDR3 sequence: CASSPRGQETQYF. The CDR3 region has the DNA TGCGCCAGCAGTCCCCGGGGACAAGAGACCCAGTACTTC. The V gene is TRBV5-1, the J gene TRBJ2-5, with D possibly TRBD2 on 5 matching bases. CDR3 length equals 13 residues. CDR1 and CDR2 from the germline V gene are SGHRS and YFSETQ. V lost 5 bases and J lost 2, with 10 bases in between.

The V call is TRBV14, the J call TRBJ1-1, with D unclear. The ends were cut back, 1 base at V and 3 bases at J, with 12 bases in the middle. The CDR3 runs to 15 residues. Germline CDR1 and CDR2: SGHDN and FVKESK. The chain's CDR3 is CASSQGSLYYTEAFF. For the CDR3, the DNA is TGTGCCAGCAGCCAAGGTTCCCTTTATTACACTGAAGCTTTCTTT.

Only one count was recorded for this clone. V and J are TRBV6-5 and TRBJ2-7, with D possibly being TRBD1 (6 bases). The CDR3 loop spans 12 amino acids. V lost 4 bases, J lost 5 bases, and 9 bases lay in between. The germline CDR1 and CDR2 sequences are MNHEY and SVGAGI. This chain's CDR3 is CASSSGVHEQYF. The CDR3 bases are TGTGCCAGCAGTTCAGGGGTACACGAGCAGTACTTC.

About this clone itself: Other DNA variants within this sample encode the same CDR3. This chain joins TRBV18 and TRBJ1-4, with 8 bases fitting TRBD1. V trimming: 3 bases; J trimming: 8 bases; junction bases outside the gene matches: 8. Germline CDR1 and CDR2: KGHSH and LQKENI. The CDR3 runs 15 residues. Written as DNA, the CDR3 is TGTGCCAGCTCACCCCAAGGACAGGGTAACGAAAAACTGTTTTTT. Translation gives CASSPQGQGNEKLFF. The full variable domain, rest sourced from reference TRBV18 and TRBJ1-4, is NAGVMQNPRHLVRRRGQEARLRCSPMKGHSHVYWYRQLPEEGLKFMVYLQKENIIDESGMPKERFSAEFPKEGPSILRIQQVVRGDSAAYFCASSPQGQGNEKLFFGSGTQLSVL.

The chain couples TRBV5-1 to TRBJ1-3; 7 bases match TRBD1. Germline CDR1 reads SGHRS; CDR2 reads YFSETQ. The CDR3 spans 14 residues. V trimming: 6 bases; J trimming: 0 bases; junction bases outside the gene matches: 3. Here the CDR3 reads CASTRDSSGNTIYF. The CDR3, as DNA: TGCGCCAGCACCCGGGACAGCTCTGGAAACACCATATATTTT.

The genes are TRBV5-1 and TRBJ1-5, with TRBD1 matching over 10 bases. This CDR3 is built from 14 residues. J was trimmed by 8 bases and V by 4 bases; bases with no gene match: 6. CDR1 is SGHRS and CDR2 is YFSETQ in the germline V gene. CDR3 nucleotide sequence: TGCGCCAGCAGCATAGGACAGGGGGGAAAGCCCCAGCATTTT. Translating it yields CASSIGQGGKPQHF.

The chain combines TRBV7-2 with TRBJ1-4, with TRBD1 matching 9 bases. V was pared by 7 bases and J by 7 bases, with 16 bases of the junction left unmatched. This CDR3 has 17 residues. The V gene's germline CDR1 is SGHTA and CDR2 FQGNSA. The CDR3 loop is CASTPSGTGNGGEKLFF. The DNA for the CDR3 is TGTGCCAGCACCCCATCCGGGACAGGGAACGGCGGTGAAAAACTGTTTTTT.

The J gene is TRBJ2-1, the V gene TRBV12-3 or TRBV12-4, with TRBD2 matching over 7 bases. The CDR3 extends over 13 amino acids. The V segment lost 3 bases and the J segment 9 bases; nucleotides outside the gene matches: 5. For the CDR3, the DNA is TGTGCCAGCAGTTTCCTGGGGGGGGGTGAGCAGTTCTTC. Translation gives CASSFLGGGEQFF.

The CDR3 spells CASSLLGENEKLFF. CDR3 sequence (DNA): TGTGCCAGCAGTCTCCTCGGAGAAAATGAAAAACTGTTTTTT. This chain joins TRBV27 and TRBJ1-4; D gene unclear. The ends were cut back, 5 bases at V and 5 bases at J, with 12 bases in the middle. Germline V gene data show CDR1 as MNHEY and CDR2 as SMNVEV (reference sequence). The CDR3 runs to 14 residues.

The gene calls are TRBV6-5 and TRBJ2-2, with TRBD2 identical over 9 bases. J was trimmed by 3 bases and V by 6 bases; bases with no gene match: 5. This CDR3 is 15 amino acids long. Germline V CDR1 and CDR2: MNHEY, SVGAGI. The CDR3 DNA sequence: TGTGCCAGCAGGGTGAGCGGGGGGTACACCGGGGAGCTGTTTTTT. It codes for CASRVSGGYTGELFF.

The chain joins TRBV6-6 to TRBJ2-1, with a tentative D call TRBD2 (5 bases). The germline gives CDR1 MNHNY, CDR2 SVGAGI (reference sequence). The CDR3 runs 13 residues. The V end lost 5 bases, the J end lost 7 bases, and 12 bases lay between the germline ends. CDR3 protein: CASSKLASNEQFF. CDR3 nucleotides: TGTGCCAGCAGTAAGCTAGCATCTAATGAGCAGTTCTTC.

The CDR3, as DNA: TGTGCCAGCAGTCAACTAGCGGGGGGGACAGATACGCAGTATTTT. Encoded protein: CASSQLAGGTDTQYF. The chain carries TRBV2 and TRBJ2-3; TRBD2 matches at 13 bases. Trimming cost V 5 bases and J 3 bases; bases outside gene matches: 2. This CDR3 has 15 amino acids. Germline CDR1 and CDR2: SNHLY and FYNNEI.

This chain links TRBV11-3 with TRBJ2-1, with 10 bases that match TRBD2. The CDR3 runs to 15 residues. Per the germline V gene, CDR1 is SGHNT and CDR2 is YENEEA. V gave up 5 bases and J gave up 4 bases; unmatched junction bases: 5. The CDR3 sequence: CASSLAGALYNEQFF. In DNA form, the CDR3 reads TGTGCCAGCAGCCTAGCGGGAGCCCTTTACAATGAGCAGTTCTTC.

The chain combines TRBV7-9 with TRBJ2-7; 8 bases match TRBD1. J gave up 0 bases and V 4 bases, and 8 bases lay outside the gene matches. The CDR3 is 16 residues long. Per the germline V gene, CDR1 is SEHNR and CDR2 is FQNEAQ (reference sequence). CDR3 nucleotides: TGTGCCAGCAGCTCTTTAACGGGACAGGCCTCCTACGAGCAGTACTTC. Encoded protein: CASSSLTGQASYEQYF.

V gene TRBV25-1 combines with J gene TRBJ1-4, with D possibly being TRBD1 (5 bases). The V gene lost 4 bases and the J gene lost 1 base, with 13 bases spanning the gap. CDR3 size: 16 residues. The germline V gene encodes CDR1 MGHDK and CDR2 SYGVNS. For the CDR3, the DNA is TGTGCCAGCAGTGGCCTTGGGGGGGGAACTAATGAAAAACTGTTTTTT. Translation gives CASSGLGGGTNEKLFF. The full variable domain, in which reference TRBV25-1 and TRBJ1-4 provide the parts outside the CDR3, is EADIYQTPRYLVIGTGKKITLECSQTMGHDKMYWYQQDPGMELHLIHYSYGVNSTEKGDLSSESTVSRIRTEHFPLTLESARPSHTSQYLCASSGLGGGTNEKLFFGSGTQLSVL.

V gene TRBV5-1 combines with J gene TRBJ2-7; 8 nucleotides match TRBD2. CDR3 length: 15 residues. After removal of 4 bases from V and 7 bases from J, the junction contained 13 bases not matched to a gene. Germline V gene data show CDR1 as SGHRS and CDR2 as YFSETQ. The CDR3 DNA sequence: TGCGCCAGCAGCGGTACGACTAGCGCCCAGGGTGAGCAGTACTTC. Translated, it gives CASSGTTSAQGEQYF.

V usage is TRBV10-1 and J usage is TRBJ2-3, with 12 bases aligning to TRBD2. CDR3 size: 17 residues. Germline CDR1 and CDR2: WNHNN and SYGVQD (reference sequence). J gave up 9 bases and V 4 bases, and 14 bases lay outside the gene matches. The CDR3 bases are TGCGCCAGCAGTGGCCTTGGACTAGCGGGATCAATTGGGACGCAGTATTTT. It codes for CASSGLGLAGSIGTQYF.